This TCR beta chain derives from a study of human T cells and chemical hapten exposure. Overall study: From small differences in pooled library volume came most of the variation in per-sample TCR yields.

MiXCR was run by TCRdb on the RACE reads, yielding one entry per CDR3 protein. The sample lists roughly 97,000 distinct CDR3 sequences; roughly a quarter were seen once. The CDR3 covers 13 residues. Between the trimmed V and J ends, which lost 5 bases and 9 bases, there was a span of 14 bases. Time point: patch test 3, about 24 weeks after DPC sensitization. Treatment reported: therapeutic diphenylcyclopropenone sensitization with weekly scalp DPC. Participating donors were patients with alopecia, aged 18 to 70 years, considered appropriate candidates for DPC. Study observations and caveats: Significantly more large CDR3 similarity clusters were formed by expanded TCRs than by controls. It should be noted that donors had alopecia, so their immune response may differ from healthy people's.

This clonotype was counted once. Its antigen is not known. Sample: whole blood, taken in connection with sensitization to the hapten diphenylcyclopropenone (DPC). This receptor was taken from a man aged 40-50 years with alopecia areata. Some clones in this sample may be carry-over from other donors' samples. The chain has TRBV12-3 or TRBV12-4 and TRBJ1-5, with D perhaps TRBD1 (6 bases). The DNA of the CDR3 is TGTGCCAGCAGTACGACAGGCCCAGGGCCCCAGCATTTT. Translating it yields CASSTTGPGPQHF.